Listed below are T cell receptor beta chains from one sample, sequenced in a study of control samples from healthy donors and cancer patients. Produced via immunoSEQ multiplex PCR; TCRdb's table is partial and in-frame only. The table lists 60,000 to 75,000 clones, approximately 85% of them singletons. Sequenced: blood. Receptors originate from a man aged 40-50 years in good health. Each CDR3 is given with its conserved first and last residue. A D gene is named only where the DNA matches it firmly. Rows may omit the clone size; those that give it use once, few, many or a size class.

TRBV9	NA	NA	TRBJ2-2	CASSQTPGWYTGELFF	TGTGCCAGCAGCCAAACCCCGGGGTGGTACACCGGGGAGCTGTTTTTT
TRBV2	NA	NA	TRBJ1-5	CASRKNGGNQPQHF	TGTGCCAGCAGGAAAAACGGAGGCAATCAGCCCCAGCATTTT
TRBV15	medium-sized	TRBD2	TRBJ2-1	CATSRGRGALGNEQFF	TGTGCCACCAGCAGGGGGCGGGGGGCGCTCGGTAATGAGCAGTTCTTC
TRBV12-3/TRBV12-4	NA	NA	TRBJ2-3	CASTSISTDTQYF	TGTGCCAGCACTTCGATTAGCACAGATACGCAGTATTTT
TRBV5-4	NA	TRBD1	TRBJ2-3	CASSLAGTGGADTQYF	TGTGCCAGCAGCTTGGCCGGGACAGGTGGGGCGGATACGCAGTATTTT
TRBV27	NA	TRBD1	TRBJ2-2	CASRRQGITGELFF	TGTGCCAGCAGGAGACAGGGAATTACCGGGGAGCTGTTTTTT
TRBV15	NA	TRBD1	TRBJ2-4	CATSARQGAKNIQYF	TGTGCCACCAGCGCACGACAGGGGGCCAAAAACATTCAGTACTTC
TRBV27	once	NA	TRBJ2-7	CASSLSRVYEQYF	TGTGCCAGCAGTTTATCCAGGGTGTACGAGCAGTACTTC
TRBV6-6	NA	TRBD1	TRBJ1-5	CASSYVGQGGDQPQHF	TGTGCCAGCAGTTATGTGGGGCAGGGGGGCGATCAGCCCCAGCATTTT
TRBV5-5	NA	NA	TRBJ2-2	CASSLDRVPNTGELFF	TGTGCCAGCAGCTTGGACAGGGTCCCGAACACCGGGGAGCTGTTTTTT
TRBV5-5	NA	NA	TRBJ1-5	CASSLVQNQPQHF	TGTGCCAGCAGCTTGGTACAAAATCAGCCCCAGCATTTT
TRBV13	few	NA	TRBJ1-2	CASSHWTEGFYGYTF	TGTGCCAGCAGCCATTGGACAGAGGGCTTCTATGGCTACACCTTC
TRBV5-6	NA	NA	TRBJ1-3	CASSPRVIGNTIYF	TGTGCCAGCAGCCCCAGGGTCATTGGAAACACCATATATTTT
TRBV3-1/TRBV3-2	few	TRBD2	TRBJ2-1	CASSLSSGNSYNEQFF	TGTGCCAGCAGCCTATCTAGCGGAAACTCCTACAATGAGCAGTTCTTC
TRBV12-3/TRBV12-4	NA	NA	TRBJ1-2	CASSDLTLGDYTF	TGTGCCAGCAGTGACCTCACCTTGGGGGACTACACCTTC
TRBV9	NA	TRBD2	TRBJ2-7	CASSVSSGGLYEQYF	TGTGCCAGCAGCGTATCTAGCGGGGGCCTCTACGAGCAGTACTTC
TRBV7-2	NA	NA	TRBJ1-5	CASSSTVFNQPQHF	TGTGCCAGCAGCTCAACAGTGTTCAATCAGCCCCAGCATTTT
TRBV27	NA	TRBD1	TRBJ2-7	CASSLRTGVPYEQYF	TGTGCCAGCAGTTTAAGGACAGGGGTCCCCTACGAGCAGTACTTC
TRBV5-4	NA	NA	TRBJ2-1	CASSFRYEQFF	TGTGCCAGCAGCTTTCGTTATGAGCAGTTCTTC
TRBV9	NA	NA	TRBJ1-5	CASSVATGQPQHF	TGTGCCAGCAGCGTAGCTACCGGCCAGCCCCAGCATTTT
TRBV6-2/TRBV6-3	NA	TRBD2	TRBJ2-4	CASSYPGGVGKNIQYF	TGTGCCAGCAGTTACCCGGGGGGGGTTGGCAAAAACATTCAGTACTTC
TRBV29-1	NA	TRBD1	TRBJ1-2	CSVETWTGEGYTF	TGCAGCGTTGAAACCTGGACAGGGGAGGGCTACACCTTC
TRBV7-2	NA	NA	TRBJ2-7	CASSLGVREGVDYEQYF	TGTGCCAGCAGCTTAGGGGTGCGTGAGGGGGTGGACTACGAGCAGTACTTC
TRBV30	once	NA	TRBJ2-2	CAWKGDFSHQNTGELFF	TGTGCCTGGAAAGGGGATTTTAGCCATCAGAACACCGGGGAGCTGTTTTTT
TRBV2	NA	NA	TRBJ2-3	CASSVFDTQYF	TGTGCCAGCAGTGTCTTTGATACGCAGTATTTT
TRBV3-1/TRBV3-2	NA	NA	TRBJ2-7	CASSQEAGRTYEQYF	TGTGCCAGCAGCCAAGAGGCAGGGCGAACCTACGAGCAGTACTTC
TRBV6-6	NA	NA	TRBJ2-7	CASRDNPYEQYF	TGTGCCAGCAGGGACAACCCCTACGAGCAGTACTTC
TRBV11-2	NA	NA	TRBJ1-2	CASKSVRGNYGYTF	TGTGCCAGCAAGAGCGTCAGGGGTAACTATGGCTACACCTTC
TRBV5-6	few	TRBD1	TRBJ1-1	CASSSRFRTGRVENTEAFF	TGTGCCAGCAGCTCCCGTTTTAGGACAGGGAGAGTAGAGAACACTGAAGCTTTCTTT
TRBV5-1	NA	NA	TRBJ1-1	CASSLPGRGGTEAFF	TGCGCCAGCAGCTTACCGGGACGGGGAGGAACTGAAGCTTTCTTT
TRBV18	NA	NA	TRBJ1-1	CASSPTTGNTEAFF	TGTGCCAGCTCACCGACCACGGGAAACACTGAAGCTTTCTTT
TRBV18	NA	NA	TRBJ2-3	CASSPGLERVADTQYF	TGTGCCAGCTCACCAGGGTTAGAAAGGGTTGCAGATACGCAGTATTTT
TRBV6-2/TRBV6-3	once	NA	TRBJ1-1	CASSYGRVDEAFF	TGTGCCAGCAGTTACGGCAGGGTGGATGAAGCTTTCTTT
TRBV7-9	NA	NA	TRBJ1-1	CASRPTATLDGAFF	TGTGCCAGCAGGCCCACCGCGACCTTAGACGGAGCTTTCTTT
TRBV12-3/TRBV12-4	few	NA	TRBJ1-4	CASSLGAHEKLFF	TGTGCCAGCAGTTTGGGCGCCCATGAGAAACTGTTTTTT
TRBV6-5	NA	TRBD1	TRBJ2-1	CASSYAGTGGNEQFF	TGTGCCAGCAGTTACGCCGGGACAGGGGGCAATGAGCAGTTCTTC
TRBV10-3	NA	NA	TRBJ2-6	CAISERQSFSGANVLTF	TGTGCCATCAGCGAGAGGCAGTCGTTCTCTGGGGCCAACGTCCTGACTTTC
TRBV3-1/TRBV3-2	NA	NA	TRBJ1-6	CASSQERGRTYNSPLHF	TGTGCCAGCAGCCAAGAAAGGGGCAGGACCTATAATTCACCCCTCCACTTT
TRBV7-3	NA	NA	TRBJ2-7	CASSIRPTGEQYF	TGTGCCAGCAGTATCCGACCAACGGGGGAGCAGTACTTC
TRBV7-8	NA	NA	TRBJ1-1	CASSLVSEGTEAFF	TGTGCCAGCAGCTTAGTGTCCGAGGGCACTGAAGCTTTCTTT
TRBV5-6	NA	TRBD1	TRBJ2-7	CASSFGTAPLYEQYF	TGTGCCAGCAGCTTCGGGACAGCTCCCCTCTACGAGCAGTACTTC